The present T cell receptor (beta chain) was sequenced within a study of blood T cell repertoires in COVID-19. In the study overall: There were acute and convalescent COVID-19 samples, and they came from the United States, Italy and Spain.

Original processing methods: Estimation of nucleated cell counts relied on the amplification of reference gene primers. Method: immunoSEQ multiplex PCR; TCRdb's copy keeps in-frame clones and lacks some. The V and J calls and the clone size are those of that table, but D and trimming were determined from the DNA. The sample gives approximately 110,000 clones, around 85% of which show up once; under 2% is in the top ten. This TCR was sampled from a man between 45 and 60 years old with acute or convalescent COVID-19. The sequencing input was peripheral blood.

CDR3 in DNA: TGTGCCATCAGTGGCGGACAGACAGATACGCAGTATTTT. This encodes CAISGGQTDTQYF. The V and J genes are TRBV10-3 and TRBJ2-3, with a tentative D call TRBD1 (6 bases). This CDR3 is built from 13 residues. V was clipped by 4 bases and J by 3 bases, with 8 bases between them. Germline CDR1 and CDR2: ENHRY and SYGVKD.